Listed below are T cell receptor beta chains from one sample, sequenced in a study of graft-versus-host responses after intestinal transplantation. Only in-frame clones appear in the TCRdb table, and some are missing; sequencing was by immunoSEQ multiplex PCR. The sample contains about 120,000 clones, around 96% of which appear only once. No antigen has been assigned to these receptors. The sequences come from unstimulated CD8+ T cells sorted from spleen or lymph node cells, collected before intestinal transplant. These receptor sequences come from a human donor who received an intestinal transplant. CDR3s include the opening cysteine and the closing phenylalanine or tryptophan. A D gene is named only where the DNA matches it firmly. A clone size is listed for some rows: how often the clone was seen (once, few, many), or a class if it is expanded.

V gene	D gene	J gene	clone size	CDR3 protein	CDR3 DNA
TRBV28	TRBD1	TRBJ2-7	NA	CASRGTGSYEQYF	TGTGCCAGCAGGGGGACAGGCTCCTACGAGCAGTACTTC
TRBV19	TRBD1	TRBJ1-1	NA	CASSIKGGRVNTEAFF	TGTGCCAGTAGTATCAAAGGGGGCAGGGTCAACACTGAAGCTTTCTTT
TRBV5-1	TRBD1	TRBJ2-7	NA	CASSQGQGLLYEQYF	TGCGCCAGCAGCCAAGGACAGGGCCTCCTCTACGAGCAGTACTTC
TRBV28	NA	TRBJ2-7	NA	CASSLYRGGASYEQYF	TGTGCCAGCAGTTTATACAGGGGAGGGGCCTCCTACGAGCAGTACTTC
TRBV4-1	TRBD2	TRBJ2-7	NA	CASSQVGGSTYEQYF	TGCGCCAGCAGCCAAGTTGGCGGGAGTACCTACGAGCAGTACTTC
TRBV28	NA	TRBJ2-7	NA	CASSSLTETYEQYF	TGTGCCAGCAGTTCCTTGACGGAGACCTACGAGCAGTACTTC
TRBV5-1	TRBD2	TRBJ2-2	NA	CASSLRLAALTGELFF	TGCGCCAGCAGCTTGAGGCTAGCGGCACTAACCGGGGAGCTGTTTTTT
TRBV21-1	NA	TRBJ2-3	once	CASSSKVGPTDTQYF	TGTGCCAGCAGCTCAAAGGTGGGGCCCACAGATACGCAGTATTTT
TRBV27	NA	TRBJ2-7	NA	CASSFQKRVYYEQYF	TGTGCCAGCAGCTTCCAGAAGCGGGTATACTACGAGCAGTACTTC
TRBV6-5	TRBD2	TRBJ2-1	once	CASSPGTRAYNEQFF	TGTGCCAGCAGCCCCGGGACTAGAGCCTACAATGAGCAGTTCTTC
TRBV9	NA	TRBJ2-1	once	CASSATGLSEQFF	TGTGCCAGCAGCGCTACAGGATTGAGTGAGCAGTTCTTC
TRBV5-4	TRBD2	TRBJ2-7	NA	CASSLTSGAYEQYF	TGTGCCAGCAGCCTGACTAGCGGGGCCTACGAGCAGTACTTC
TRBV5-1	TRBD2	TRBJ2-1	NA	CASSLYGGRVGSEQFF	TGCGCCAGCAGCTTGTACGGCGGGAGGGTAGGAAGTGAGCAGTTCTTC
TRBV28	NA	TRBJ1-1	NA	CASLRRGTNTEAFF	TGTGCCTCGCTCCGGCGGGGGACGAACACTGAAGCTTTCTTT
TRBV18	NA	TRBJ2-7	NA	CASSSAGAADEQYF	TGTGCCAGCTCATCTGCGGGGGCAGCAGACGAGCAGTACTTC
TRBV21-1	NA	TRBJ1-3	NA	CASSNVAETGAGNTIYF	TGTGCCAGCAGCAACGTGGCGGAGACAGGGGCTGGAAACACCATATATTTT
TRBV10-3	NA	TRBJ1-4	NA	CAISESLFNEKLFF	TGTGCCATCAGCGAATCATTATTTAATGAAAAACTGTTTTTT
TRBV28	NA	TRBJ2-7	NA	CASSLSRTSSYEQYF	TGTGCCAGCAGTTTATCCAGGACGAGCTCCTACGAGCAGTACTTC
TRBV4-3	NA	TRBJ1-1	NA	CASSQGQPVREAFF	TGCGCCAGCAGCCAGGGTCAGCCAGTCCGTGAAGCTTTCTTT
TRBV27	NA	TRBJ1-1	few	CASSSRLGAFF	TGTGCCAGCAGTTCTCGGCTCGGGGCTTTCTTT
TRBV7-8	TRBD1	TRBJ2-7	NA	CASSPTGGEQYF	TGTGCCAGCAGCCCTACAGGGGGCGAGCAGTACTTC
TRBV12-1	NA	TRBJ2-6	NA	CASSLQSRANVLTF	TGTGCCAGCAGCTTACAAAGTCGGGCCAACGTCCTGACTTTC
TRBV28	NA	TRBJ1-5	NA	CASREVNQPQHF	TGTGCCAGCAGGGAAGTGAATCAGCCCCAGCATTTT
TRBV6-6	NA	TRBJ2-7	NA	CASSQGWSYEQYF	TGTGCCAGCTCACAGGGTTGGTCCTACGAGCAGTACTTC
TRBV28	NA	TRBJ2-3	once	CASSSLFGLDRTDTQYF	TGTGCCAGCAGTTCCCTTTTCGGCTTAGACCGCACAGATACGCAGTATTTT
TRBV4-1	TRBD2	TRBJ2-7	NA	CASSQTSGVYEQYF	TGCGCCAGCAGCCAAACTAGCGGGGTATACGAGCAGTACTTC
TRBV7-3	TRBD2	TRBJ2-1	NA	CASSLGGRAYNEQFF	TGTGCCAGCAGCTTAGGCGGGAGGGCCTACAATGAGCAGTTCTTC
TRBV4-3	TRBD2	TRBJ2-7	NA	CASSQGSGRASYEQYF	TGCGCCAGCAGCCAGGGTAGCGGGAGGGCTTCCTACGAGCAGTACTTC
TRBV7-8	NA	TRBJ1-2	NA	CASSLVPGDRGGYTF	TGTGCCAGCAGCTTAGTGCCGGGAGATAGGGGTGGCTACACCTTC
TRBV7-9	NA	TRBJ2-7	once	CASSTRGTPYEQYF	TGTGCCAGCAGCACACGCGGGACACCTTACGAGCAGTACTTC
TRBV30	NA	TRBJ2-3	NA	CAWSVGGEGITDTQYF	TGTGCCTGGAGTGTAGGGGGGGAGGGGATCACAGATACGCAGTATTTT
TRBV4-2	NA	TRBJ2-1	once	CASSQVNTGTSYNEQFF	TGTGCCAGCAGCCAAGTTAATACAGGGACCTCCTACAATGAGCAGTTCTTC